This TCR beta chain was sequenced in a study of monozygotic twins with inflammatory bowel disease. Germline lookup yields CDR1 LNHDA and CDR2 SQIVND (reference sequence). This CDR3 is 15 amino acids long. Investigators made cDNA in eight separate reactions per sample. Each CDR3 protein gets one entry in TCRdb, which reprocessed the 5' RACE reads and gives no DNA. This sample's table reports some 150,000 distinct CDR3 sequences. The chain links TRBV19 to TRBJ1-1; TCRdb's D call of TRBD1 is untestable without DNA. The specimen sequenced was blood. The clonotype comes from a human donor with ulcerative colitis or Crohn's disease, or a healthy co-twin of an affected twin (not recorded which). The CDR3 sequence: CASSRMTGTDTEAFF.